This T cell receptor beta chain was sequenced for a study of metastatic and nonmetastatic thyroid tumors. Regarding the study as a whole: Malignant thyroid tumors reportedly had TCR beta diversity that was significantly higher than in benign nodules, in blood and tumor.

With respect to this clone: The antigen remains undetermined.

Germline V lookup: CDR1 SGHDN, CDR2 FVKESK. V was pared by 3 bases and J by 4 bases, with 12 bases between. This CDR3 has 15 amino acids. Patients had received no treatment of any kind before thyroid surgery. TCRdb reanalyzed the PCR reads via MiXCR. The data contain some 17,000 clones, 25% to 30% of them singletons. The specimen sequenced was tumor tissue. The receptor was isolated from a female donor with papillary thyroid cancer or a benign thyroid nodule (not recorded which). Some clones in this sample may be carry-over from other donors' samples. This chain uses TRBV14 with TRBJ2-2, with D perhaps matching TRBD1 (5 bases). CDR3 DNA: TGTGCCAGCAGCCATCACGAAGGGGTCACCGGGGAGCTGTTTTTT. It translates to CASSHHEGVTGELFF.